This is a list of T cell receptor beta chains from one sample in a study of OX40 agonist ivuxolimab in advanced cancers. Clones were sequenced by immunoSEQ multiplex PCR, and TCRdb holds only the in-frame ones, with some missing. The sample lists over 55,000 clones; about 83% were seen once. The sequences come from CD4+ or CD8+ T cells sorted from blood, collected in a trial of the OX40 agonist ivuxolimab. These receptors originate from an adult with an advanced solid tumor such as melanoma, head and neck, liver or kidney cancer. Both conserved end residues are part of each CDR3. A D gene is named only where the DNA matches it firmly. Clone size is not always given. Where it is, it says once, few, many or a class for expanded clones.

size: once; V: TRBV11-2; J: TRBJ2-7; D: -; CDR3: CASSLVTGYEQYF; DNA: TGTGCCAGCAGCTTAGTCACAGGTTACGAGCAGTACTTC
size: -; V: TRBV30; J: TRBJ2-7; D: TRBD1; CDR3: CAWAPNRGNEQYF; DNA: TGTGCCTGGGCCCCGAACAGGGGCAACGAGCAGTACTTC
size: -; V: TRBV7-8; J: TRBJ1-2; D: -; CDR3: CASSPDRNYGYTF; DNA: TGTGCCAGCAGCCCGGACAGAAACTATGGCTACACCTTC
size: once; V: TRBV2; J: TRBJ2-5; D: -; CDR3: CASSEEKGSGETQYF; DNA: TGTGCCAGCAGTGAAGAAAAGGGGAGTGGGGAGACCCAGTACTTC
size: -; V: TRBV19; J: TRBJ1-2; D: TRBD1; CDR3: CASSPQGQLYGYTF; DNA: TGTGCCAGTAGTCCCCAGGGACAGCTCTATGGCTACACCTTC
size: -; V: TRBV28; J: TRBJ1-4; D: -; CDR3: CASSPAGGWAGGEKLFF; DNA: TGTGCCAGCAGTCCGGCGGGCGGGTGGGCGGGGGGAGAAAAACTGTTTTTT
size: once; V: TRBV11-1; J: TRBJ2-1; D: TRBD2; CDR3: CASSLGDSGGTYNEQFF; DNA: TGTGCCAGCAGCTTAGGGGATAGCGGGGGGACTTACAATGAGCAGTTCTTC
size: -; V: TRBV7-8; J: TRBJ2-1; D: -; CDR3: CASSLAGGGASHEQFF; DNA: TGTGCCAGCAGCTTAGCGGGAGGGGGGGCATCGCATGAGCAGTTCTTC
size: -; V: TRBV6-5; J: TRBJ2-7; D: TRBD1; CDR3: CASSYYSSRDSYEQYF; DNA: TGTGCCAGCAGTTACTACTCTTCCCGGGACAGCTACGAGCAGTACTTC
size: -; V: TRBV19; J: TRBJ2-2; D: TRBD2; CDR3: CARRITGLAGGKANTGELFF; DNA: TGTGCCAGGAGAATTACGGGACTAGCGGGAGGAAAGGCGAACACCGGGGAGCTGTTTTTT
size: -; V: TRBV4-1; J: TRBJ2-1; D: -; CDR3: CASSQNWRLPNYNEQFF; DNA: TGCGCCAGCAGCCAAAACTGGCGACTACCCAACTACAATGAGCAGTTCTTC
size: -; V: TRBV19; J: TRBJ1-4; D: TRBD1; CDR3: CASNRQGGKLFF; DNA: TGTGCGAGTAATCGACAGGGAGGAAAACTGTTTTTT
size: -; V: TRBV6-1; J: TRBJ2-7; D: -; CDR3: CASMAGQSSYEQYF; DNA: TGTGCCAGCATGGCCGGACAGAGCTCCTACGAGCAGTACTTC
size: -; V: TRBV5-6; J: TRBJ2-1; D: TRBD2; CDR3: CASSLERGVNEQFF; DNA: TGTGCCAGCAGCTTGGAGCGGGGCGTCAATGAGCAGTTCTTC
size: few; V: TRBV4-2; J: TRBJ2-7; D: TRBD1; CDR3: CASSPRGQDSQYF; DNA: TGTGCCAGCAGCCCTAGGGGGCAGGACAGTCAGTACTTC
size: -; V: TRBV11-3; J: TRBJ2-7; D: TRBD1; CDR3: CASSSSGTAEQYF; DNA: TGTGCCAGCAGCTCCTCCGGGACAGCCGAGCAGTACTTC
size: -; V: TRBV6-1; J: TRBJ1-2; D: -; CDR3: CAIRTAYGYTF; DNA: TGTGCCATCCGGACAGCTTATGGCTACACCTTC
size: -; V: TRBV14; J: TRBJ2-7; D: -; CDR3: CASNPSAGRAYEQYF; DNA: TGTGCCAGCAACCCCTCGGCCGGTAGAGCCTACGAGCAGTACTTC
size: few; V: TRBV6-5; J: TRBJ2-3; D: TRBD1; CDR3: CASRHRGDTQYF; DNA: TGTGCCAGCAGACACAGGGGTGATACGCAGTATTTT
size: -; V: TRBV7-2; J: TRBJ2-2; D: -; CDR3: CASSLTPGLGTGELFF; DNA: TGTGCCAGCAGCCTTACCCCGGGACTTGGCACCGGGGAGCTGTTTTTT